These 16 T cell receptor beta chains were all obtained from the same sample, sequenced in a study of T cell changes during pregnancy in multiple sclerosis. Clones were sequenced by immunoSEQ multiplex PCR, and TCRdb holds only the in-frame ones, with some missing. The repertoire includes tens of thousands of clones, more than 90% of them detected once, and under 2% sits in the top ten. Source: peripheral blood, taken in the second trimester of pregnancy. The receptors here all came from a female donor with multiple sclerosis, enrolled in a pregnancy study.

This clone has a single count. The CDR3 loop is CASSMTGINEKLFF. The CDR3 region has the DNA TGTGCCAGCAGCATGACAGGGATTAATGAAAAACTGTTTTTT. The V and J genes are TRBV6-5 and TRBJ1-4, with 7 bases aligning to TRBD1. Trimming took 6 bases from V and 4 from J; bases not matched to a gene: 5. There are 14 residues in the CDR3. The germline gives CDR1 MNHEY, CDR2 SVGAGI.

The rearrangement uses TRBV15 and TRBJ1-2, with D maybe TRBD1 (6 bases). The V end lost 2 bases, the J end lost 4 bases, and 17 bases lay between the germline ends. The CDR3 sequence is 16 residues long. The germline CDR1 and CDR2 sequences are LNHNV and YYDKDF (reference sequence). DNA of the CDR3: TGTGCCACCAGCAGATCCCTGGGGGACATGGGCTATGGCTACACCTTC. This encodes CATSRSLGDMGYGYTF.

Details on this clone: Mismatch with germline at one junction end may stem from a read error. V gene TRBV7-6 combines with J gene TRBJ2-2; 12 bases agree with TRBD2. The CDR3 runs 17 residues. Germline values: CDR1 SGHVS, CDR2 FNYEAQ. The CDR3 DNA reads as TGTGCCAGCAGCTCCAGGGGACTAGCGGGCCGCACCGAGGAGCTGTTTTTT. As protein: CASSSRGLAGRTEELFF.

The chain employs TRBV13 and TRBJ2-3; D possibly corresponds to TRBD2 (6 bases). CDR1 is PRHDT, CDR2 FYEKMQ, per germline (reference sequence). This CDR3 has 13 amino acids. Between the trimmed V and J ends, which lost 7 bases and 6 bases, there was a span of 14 bases. DNA for the CDR3: TGTGCCAGCAACCCTAGACTAGTTGATACGCAGTATTTT. Its protein is CASNPRLVDTQYF.

The V gene is TRBV15, the J gene TRBJ2-7; 10 nucleotides agree with TRBD2. CDR3 size: 15 residues. Germline lookup yields CDR1 LNHNV and CDR2 YYDKDF (reference sequence). Trimming at V came to 3 bases and at J to 2 bases, leaving 4 bases not matched to a gene. The CDR3 here is CATSRGTSEAYEQYF. In DNA, the CDR3 is TGTGCCACCAGCAGGGGGACTAGCGAGGCCTACGAGCAGTACTTC.

This clone was observed a single time. The CDR3 bases are TGCGCCAGCAGCCAAGATCTCGGGGGTGAAGCTTTCTTT. As protein: CASSQDLGGEAFF. The chain recombines TRBV4-3 with TRBJ1-1; D might be TRBD1 (5 bases). Germline V gene lookup returns CDR1 LGHNA and CDR2 YSLEER. Between the trimmed V and J ends, which lost 0 bases and 7 bases, there was a span of 9 bases. The CDR3 length is 13 residues.

J is TRBJ1-2 and V is TRBV7-2, with D perhaps matching TRBD1 (6 bases). Germline V gene lookup returns CDR1 SGHTA and CDR2 FQGNSA. The CDR3 is made up of 15 amino acids. V shed 5 bases and J shed 7 bases, with 20 bases lying between them. CDR3 protein: CASSGSTGRIRGYTF. The DNA for the CDR3 is TGTGCCAGCAGCGGATCGACAGGAAGGATCCGTGGCTACACCTTC.

The chain employs TRBV30 and TRBJ1-6, with 10 bases lining up with TRBD1. Looked up from germline, CDR1 is GTSNPN and CDR2 is SVGIG (reference sequence). With V trimmed by 5 bases and J by 8 bases, 3 bases remained unmatched. The CDR3 is made up of 13 amino acids. CDR3 nucleotides: TGTGCCTGGGGGGGACAGGGGTATTCACCCCTCCACTTT. Translated, it gives CAWGGQGYSPLHF.

This chain joins TRBV5-5 and TRBJ1-4; D may be TRBD1 (5 bases). With 4 bases removed from V and 2 bases from J, the gap between germline ends came to 18 bases. CDR3 size: 17 residues. Germline CDR1 and CDR2: SGHKS and YYEKEE (reference sequence). This CDR3 reads CASSRNIRQTTNEKLFF. CDR3 nucleotide sequence: TGTGCCAGCAGCCGAAATATTAGACAGACCACTAATGAAAAACTGTTTTTT.

The chain recombines TRBV18 with TRBJ1-1; D uncertain. With 5 bases removed from V and 1 base from J, the gap between germline ends came to 11 bases. CDR1 and CDR2 from the germline V gene are KGHSH and LQKENI. The CDR3 is 14 residues long. The CDR3 here is CASSIQNTNTEAFF. For the CDR3, the DNA is TGTGCCAGCTCAATACAGAATACGAACACTGAAGCTTTCTTT.

V usage is TRBV4-1 and J usage is TRBJ2-1; 10 nucleotides line up with TRBD2. The ends lost 1 base at V and 13 bases at J; junction bases unmatched: 7. The CDR3 is 14 amino acids. In germline, CDR1 is MGHRA, CDR2 YSYEKL. The CDR3 DNA sequence: TGCGCCAGCAGCCAAGTTGGAGCGGGGGGGAAACAGTTCTTC. Residues: CASSQVGAGGKQFF.

V and J are TRBV4-1 and TRBJ2-7; D unclear. Germline CDR1 reads MGHRA; CDR2 reads YSYEKL. Trimming removed 4 bases from V and 2 bases from J, with 9 bases in between. The CDR3 loop spans 13 amino acids. As DNA, the CDR3 is TGCGCCAGCAGCCTAATACAGACCTACGAGCAGTACTTC. It specifies CASSLIQTYEQYF.

This clone was recorded only once. The chain employs TRBV19 and TRBJ2-2; a possible D gene is TRBD1 (5 bases). The V end lost 1 base, the J end lost 5 bases, and 11 bases lay between the germline ends. The CDR3 is 15 residues long. Germline V gene lookup returns CDR1 LNHDA and CDR2 SQIVND (reference sequence). The CDR3 loop reads CASSIGGLGTGELFF. CDR3 DNA: TGTGCCAGTAGTATAGGGGGCCTGGGAACCGGGGAGCTGTTTTTT.

J is TRBJ2-1 and V is TRBV6-5; D might be TRBD2 (5 bases). Germline assignment: CDR1 MNHEY and CDR2 SVGAGI. This CDR3 region has 12 residues. V was shortened by 5 bases and J by 10 bases, with 12 bases between the two germline ends. CDR3 in amino acids: CASSLLRGEQFF. Written as DNA, the CDR3 is TGTGCCAGCAGTCTACTCCGAGGGGAGCAGTTCTTC.

With regard to this clone: This sample also contains other DNA sequences that code for the same CDR3. This chain joins TRBV29-1 and TRBJ1-5, with TRBD1 as a possible D gene (5 bases). V gave up 5 bases and J gave up 7 bases, with 15 bases separating them. The CDR3 totals 13 residues. Germline V lookup: CDR1 SQVTM, CDR2 ANQGSEA. The CDR3 nucleotides read TGCAGCGTTAGGGACGGGGGAAACCAGCCCCAGCATTTT. This gives the protein CSVRDGGNQPQHF.

The V and J genes are TRBV19 and TRBJ2-1; D may be TRBD2 (6 bases). V lost 5 bases and J lost 0, with 14 bases in between. This CDR3 region has 16 residues. In germline, CDR1 is LNHDA, CDR2 SQIVND (reference sequence). In DNA form, the CDR3 reads TGTGCCAGTAGTGGCAGCGGGCAGAGCTCCTACAATGAGCAGTTCTTC. This encodes CASSGSGQSSYNEQFF.